What follows is one TCR beta chain and its context. Antigen: not known. There was relapse after autologous stem cell transplantation in every patient, and there was variation in brentuximab vedotin exposure. This sample was taken from a study of PD-1 blockade in classical Hodgkin lymphoma. Study-wide points: Among the patients, those starting nivolumab under 1 year after ASCT were excluded. CD4+ but not CD8+ TCR diversity rose significantly by C4D1. Lower baseline TCR diversity marked trial partial responders and progressors. Baseline TCR diversity was reportedly lower in newly diagnosed patients than healthy donors.

CDR1 is MNHNY and CDR2 is SVGAGI in the germline V gene (reference sequence). The CDR3 has 13 residues. The V end was cut by 7 bases, the J end by 3 bases, with 10 bases between. Only in-frame clones appear in the TCRdb table, and some are missing; sequencing was by immunoSEQ multiplex PCR. The sample holds a few thousand clones; around 66% are singletons and the top ten take 9.5%. The TCR comes from a human donor with classical Hodgkin lymphoma. The rearrangement uses TRBV6-6 and TRBJ2-1; no firm D call. The sample in question was peripheral blood mononuclear cells (PBMCs), obtained before the second cycle of nivolumab. Here the CDR3 reads CASTADLYNEQFF. The CDR3 DNA is TGTGCCAGCACGGCGGATCTCTACAATGAGCAGTTCTTC.